These 20 T cell receptor beta chains originate from one sample sequenced in a study of T-cell reconstitution after alpha-beta-depleted transplantation in children. TCRbeta library construction was performed incorporating unique molecular identifiers. TCRdb fed the PCR reads into MiXCR, producing one record per CDR3 protein. The data contain approximately 210,000 distinct CDR3 sequences, approximately 19% of them singletons. The starting material was PBMCs, mostly from graft donor cells, obtained 360 days after TCRalphabeta/CD19-depleted stem cell transplant. The source of these receptors is a male patient between 2 and 10 years old who had a stem cell transplant for acute lymphoblastic leukemia, so the T cells may come from the graft donor.

This chain connects TRBV19 to TRBJ2-5, with 11 bases that match TRBD2. The germline CDR1 and CDR2 sequences are LNHDA and SQIVND (reference sequence). This CDR3 contains 13 residues. Trimming at V came to 9 bases and at J to 6 bases, leaving 6 bases not matched to a gene. The DNA of the CDR3 is TGTGCCAGCGGGACTAGCGGAGTAAAGACCCAGTACTTC. Amino acid sequence: CASGTSGVKTQYF.

This clonotype was counted at least ten times. V gene TRBV12-3 or TRBV12-4 combines with J gene TRBJ2-7, with TRBD2 as a possible D gene (5 bases). The CDR3 runs 13 residues. V was pared by 2 bases and J by 7 bases, with 12 bases between. The CDR3 coding sequence is TGTGCCAGCAGTTTAATAACGGAGGCTGAGCAGTACTTC. Translating gives CASSLITEAEQYF.

The chain is built from TRBV5-1 and TRBJ2-5; D is undetermined. Trimming left V 4 bases short and J 5 bases short, with 12 bases between. Germline V gene data show CDR1 as SGHRS and CDR2 as YFSETQ. This CDR3 has 13 residues. Written as DNA, the CDR3 is TGCGCCAGCAGCGACGGGTTGGTGGAGACCCAGTACTTC. Translating gives CASSDGLVETQYF.

V gene TRBV10-3 combines with J gene TRBJ2-3; D is undetermined. The length of the CDR3 is 12 residues. Germline V gene data show CDR1 as ENHRY and CDR2 as SYGVKD. Deletions cut 6 bases from V and 1 base from J, with 5 bases between. CDR3 DNA sequence: TGTGCCATCAGGCAGGGCACAGATACGCAGTATTTT. Protein: CAIRQGTDTQYF.

The chain recombines TRBV19 with TRBJ1-2; D not certain. Between the trimmed V and J ends, which lost 5 bases and 4 bases, there was a span of 11 bases. Germline CDR1 and CDR2: LNHDA and SQIVND (reference sequence). The length of the CDR3 is 13 residues. The CDR3 region has the DNA TGTGCCAGTAGTGGATGGACGGCCTATGGCTACACCTTC. It codes for CASSGWTAYGYTF.

There are a few counts of this clonotype. The chain links TRBV20-1 to TRBJ1-4; D is unresolved. Germline CDR1 and CDR2: DFQATT and SNEGSKA (reference sequence). The CDR3 runs 12 residues. Trimming shortened V by 0 bases and J by 8 bases, and 7 bases separated the two germline ends. For the CDR3, the DNA is TGCAGTGCTAGAGATCGGGTCGAAAAACTGTTTTTT. As protein: CSARDRVEKLFF.

This clonotype was counted a few times. J is TRBJ2-2 and V is TRBV4-3; D perhaps matches TRBD1 (5 bases). CDR3 length equals 14 residues. V was trimmed by 6 bases and J by 6 bases, leaving 14 bases between them. Germline CDR1 is LGHNA and CDR2 is YSLEER. Here the CDR3 DNA reads TGCGCCAGCAGGAGCAGGGCCGTGTCCGGGGAGCTGTTTTTT. This sequence encodes CASRSRAVSGELFF.

This clonotype was counted between two and nine times. The chain couples TRBV20-1 to TRBJ2-7; D might be TRBD1 (7 bases). Trimming stripped 0 bases from V and 5 bases from J, with 11 bases between. Germline V CDR1 and CDR2: DFQATT, SNEGSKA (reference sequence). This CDR3 is built from 13 residues. The CDR3 loop reads CSARDPRGDEQYF. The CDR3 region has the DNA TGCAGTGCTAGAGATCCCAGGGGGGACGAGCAGTACTTC.

This clonotype has more than one count but fewer than ten. V and J are TRBV15 and TRBJ2-7; D remains unclear. Germline V CDR1 and CDR2: LNHNV, YYDKDF (reference sequence). V lost 2 bases, J lost 6 bases, and 20 bases lay in between. This CDR3 has 16 residues. Here the CDR3 reads CATSRNPVLSFGEQYF. CDR3 in DNA: TGTGCCACCAGCAGAAACCCTGTGTTGTCCTTCGGCGAGCAGTACTTC.

The chain uses TRBV7-2 and TRBJ2-5; D call uncertain. V was shortened by 1 base and J by 3 bases, with 12 bases between the two germline ends. CDR1 SGHTA and CDR2 FQGNSA come from the germline V gene. This CDR3 contains 15 residues. CDR3 region: CASSLVSVAKETQYF. The CDR3 DNA follows: TGTGCCAGCAGCTTAGTTTCAGTCGCTAAAGAGACCCAGTACTTC.

The rearrangement uses TRBV11-2 and TRBJ2-1, with 14 nucleotides matching TRBD2. J lost 5 bases, V lost 6 bases, and 6 bases had no gene match. The CDR3 covers 16 residues. Per the germline V gene, CDR1 is SGHAT and CDR2 is FQNNGV. The CDR3 region has the DNA TGTGCCAGCAGGGCAGGGGGACTAGCGGGGGACAATGAGCAGTTCTTC. It translates to CASRAGGLAGDNEQFF. Based on the CDR3 plus reference TRBV11-2 and TRBJ2-1, the full variable domain is EAGVAQSPRYKIIEKRQSVAFWCNPISGHATLYWYQQILGQGPKLLIQFQNNGVVDDSQLPKDRFSAERLKGVDSTLKIQPAKLEDSAVYLCASRAGGLAGDNEQFFGPGTRLTVL.

The chain couples TRBV11-2 to TRBJ2-5, with D uncertain. Looked up from germline, CDR1 is SGHAT and CDR2 is FQNNGV. The CDR3 extends over 14 amino acids. The germline V and J ends were trimmed by 5 bases and 0 bases, with 10 bases remaining between them. The CDR3 loop is CASSRRGDQETQYF. In DNA, the CDR3 is TGTGCCAGCAGCCGACGCGGAGACCAAGAGACCCAGTACTTC.

This clonotype came up a few times. The CDR3 is CASRQEGVPNTEAFF. CDR3 in DNA: TGTGCCAGCAGACAAGAAGGGGTTCCGAACACTGAAGCTTTCTTT. The V gene is TRBV6-4, the J gene TRBJ1-1, with a tentative D call TRBD1 (5 bases). Germline assignment: CDR1 MRHNA and CDR2 SNTAGT. Trimming left V 6 bases short and J 1 base short, with 15 bases between. This CDR3 contains 15 residues.

The chain employs TRBV20-1 and TRBJ2-4; the D gene is possibly TRBD2 (5 bases). The germline V gene has CDR1 DFQATT and CDR2 SNEGSKA (reference sequence). V gave up 4 bases and J gave up 1 base, with 20 bases separating them. The CDR3 contains 17 residues. Written as DNA, the CDR3 is TGCAGTGCTAACCTCCTGGACTTTTGGTTTGCCAAAAACATTCAGTACTTC. Translated, it gives CSANLLDFWFAKNIQYF.

This clonotype was observed a handful of times. The genes are TRBV2 and TRBJ1-1; D gene unclear. V was clipped by 7 bases and J by 1 base, with 10 bases between them. The CDR3 spans 13 residues. Germline loops: CDR1 SNHLY, CDR2 FYNNEI. The CDR3 is CASTRRKNTEAFF. CDR3 nucleotide sequence: TGTGCCAGCACCCGCAGAAAGAACACTGAAGCTTTCTTT.

There are a few counts of this clonotype. The V and J genes are TRBV29-1 and TRBJ1-1, with 8 bases lining up with TRBD1. With 3 bases clipped from V and 5 bases from J, the junction kept 11 bases outside the gene matches. This CDR3 has 15 amino acids. Germline-derived CDR1 and CDR2 are SQVTM and ANQGSEA. Written as DNA, the CDR3 is TGCAGCGTTGACCTTTTCACAGGGGGAGGAACTGAAGCTTTCTTT. It encodes CSVDLFTGGGTEAFF.

The rearrangement uses TRBV12-3 or TRBV12-4 and TRBJ2-1, with 9 nucleotides matching TRBD2. CDR3 length: 14 residues. The J segment lost 5 bases and the V segment lost 5 bases, leaving 4 bases of the junction unmatched. CDR3 in amino acids: CASSPRGGHNEQFF. The CDR3, as DNA: TGTGCCAGCAGTCCGCGGGGGGGACACAATGAGCAGTTCTTC.

This clonotype was recorded many times. V is TRBV5-4 and J is TRBJ2-2; possible D gene TRBD2, 5 bases. CDR1 and CDR2 from the germline V gene are SGHNT and YYREEE (reference sequence). V dropped 7 bases and J dropped 4 bases, with 20 bases sitting between them. The length of the CDR3 is 16 residues. DNA of the CDR3: TGTGCCAGCCGCAAAACCGGGCGGGTCGGCACCGGGGAGCTGTTTTTT. Protein sequence: CASRKTGRVGTGELFF.

This clonotype was detected ten times or more. V is TRBV12-3 or TRBV12-4 and J is TRBJ1-3; tentative D call: TRBD1 (5 bases). CDR3 length: 14 residues. The V end was cut by 5 bases, the J end by 4 bases, with 12 bases between. CDR3 bases: TGTGCCAGCAGTCGAGCTGGGACGGGAAACACCATATATTTT. It codes for CASSRAGTGNTIYF.

This chain links TRBV27 with TRBJ2-7, with TRBD1 matching 9 bases. After removal of 5 bases from V and 3 bases from J, the junction contained 8 bases not matched to a gene. Germline V gene sequence: CDR1 MNHEY, CDR2 SMNVEV (reference sequence). The CDR3 runs 15 residues. CDR3 protein: CASSPETGGLYEQYF. For the CDR3, the DNA is TGTGCCAGCAGTCCTGAGACAGGGGGTCTCTACGAGCAGTACTTC.